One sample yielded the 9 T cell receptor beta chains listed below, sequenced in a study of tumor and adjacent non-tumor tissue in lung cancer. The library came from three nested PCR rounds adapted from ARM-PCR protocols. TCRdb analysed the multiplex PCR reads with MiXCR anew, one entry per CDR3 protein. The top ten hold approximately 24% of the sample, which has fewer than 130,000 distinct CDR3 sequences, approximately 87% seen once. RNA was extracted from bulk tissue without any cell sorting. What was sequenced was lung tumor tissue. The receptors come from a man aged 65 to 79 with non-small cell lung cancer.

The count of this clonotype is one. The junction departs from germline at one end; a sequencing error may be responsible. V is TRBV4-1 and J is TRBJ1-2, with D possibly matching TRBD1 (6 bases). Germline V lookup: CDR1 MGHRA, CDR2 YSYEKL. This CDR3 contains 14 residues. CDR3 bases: TGCGCCAGCAGTCAAGACAGGTATCTTGATGGCAACACCTTC. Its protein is CASSQDRYLDGNTF.

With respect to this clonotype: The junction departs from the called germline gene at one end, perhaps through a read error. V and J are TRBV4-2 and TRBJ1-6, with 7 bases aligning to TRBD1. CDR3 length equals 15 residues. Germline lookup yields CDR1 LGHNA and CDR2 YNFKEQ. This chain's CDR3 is CACSQLDRANSPPHF. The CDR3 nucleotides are TGTGCCTGCAGCCAACTCGACAGGGCAAATTCACCCCCCCACTTT.

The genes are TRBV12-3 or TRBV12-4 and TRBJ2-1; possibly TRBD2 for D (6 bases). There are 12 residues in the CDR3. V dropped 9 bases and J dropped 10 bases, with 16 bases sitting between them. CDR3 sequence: CARNRRGNEQFF. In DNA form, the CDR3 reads TGTGCCAGGAACCGTCGGGGGAACGAGCAGTTCTTC.

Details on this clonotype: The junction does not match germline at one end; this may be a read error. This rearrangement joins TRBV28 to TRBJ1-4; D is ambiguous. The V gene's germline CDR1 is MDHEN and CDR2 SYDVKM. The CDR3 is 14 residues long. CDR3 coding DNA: TGTTCCAGCATTCCGGGAGAAACTAATGAAAAACTGTTTTTT. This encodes CSSIPGETNEKLFF.

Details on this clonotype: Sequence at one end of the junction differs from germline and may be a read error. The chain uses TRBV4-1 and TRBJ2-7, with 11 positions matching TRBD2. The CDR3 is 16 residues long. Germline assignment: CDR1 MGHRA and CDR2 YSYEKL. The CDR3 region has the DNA TGCGCCAGCGGCCGGACACTAGCGGGAGAGGGGGATGAGCACTACTTC. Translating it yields CASGRTLAGEGDEHYF.

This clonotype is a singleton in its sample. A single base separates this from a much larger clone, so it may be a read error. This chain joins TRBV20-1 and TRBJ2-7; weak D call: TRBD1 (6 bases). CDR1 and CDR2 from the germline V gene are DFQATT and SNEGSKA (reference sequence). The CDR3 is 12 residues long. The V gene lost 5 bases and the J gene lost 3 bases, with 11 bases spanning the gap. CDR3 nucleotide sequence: TGCAGTGCTCGGGGACACTTCTACGAGCAGTACTTC. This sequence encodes CSARGHFYEQYF.

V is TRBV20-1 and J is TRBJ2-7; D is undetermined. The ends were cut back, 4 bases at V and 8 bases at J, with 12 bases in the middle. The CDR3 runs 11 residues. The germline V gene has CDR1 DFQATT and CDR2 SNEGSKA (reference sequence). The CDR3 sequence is CSATGAVKQYF. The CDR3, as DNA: TGCAGTGCTACCGGCGCAGTCAAGCAGTACTTC.

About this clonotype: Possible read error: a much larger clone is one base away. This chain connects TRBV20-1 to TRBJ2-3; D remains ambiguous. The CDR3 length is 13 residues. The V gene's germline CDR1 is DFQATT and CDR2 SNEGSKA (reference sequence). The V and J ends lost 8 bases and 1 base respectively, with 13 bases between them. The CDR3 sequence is CSTISPGTDTQYF. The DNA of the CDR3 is TGCAGTACTATCAGCCCAGGCACAGATACGCAGTATTTT.

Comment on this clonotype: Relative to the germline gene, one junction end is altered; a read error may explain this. The CDR3 reads CSSSPQGFSDKQYF. The CDR3 DNA reads TGTTCGAGCAGCCCACAGGGGTTCTCAGATAAGCAGTATTTT. This chain joins TRBV11-2 and TRBJ2-3; 7 bases are a match to TRBD1. The CDR3 spans 14 residues. Germline V lookup: CDR1 SGHAT, CDR2 FQNNGV.